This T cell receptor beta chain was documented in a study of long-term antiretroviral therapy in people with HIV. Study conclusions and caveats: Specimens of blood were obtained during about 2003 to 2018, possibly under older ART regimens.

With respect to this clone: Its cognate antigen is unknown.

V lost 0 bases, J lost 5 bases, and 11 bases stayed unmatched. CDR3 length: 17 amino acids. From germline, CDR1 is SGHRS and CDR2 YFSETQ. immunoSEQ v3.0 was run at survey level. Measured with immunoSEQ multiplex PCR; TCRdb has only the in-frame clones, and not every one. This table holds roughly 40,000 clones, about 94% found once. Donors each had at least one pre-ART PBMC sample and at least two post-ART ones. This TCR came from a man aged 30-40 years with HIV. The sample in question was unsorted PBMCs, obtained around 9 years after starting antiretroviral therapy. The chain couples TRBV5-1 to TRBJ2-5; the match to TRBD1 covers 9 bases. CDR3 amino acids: CASSLAVSGQGRETQYF. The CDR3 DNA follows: TGCGCCAGCAGCTTGGCCGTGTCCGGACAGGGGCGTGAGACCCAGTACTTC. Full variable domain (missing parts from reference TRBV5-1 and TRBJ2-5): KAGVTQTPRYLIKTRGQQVTLSCSPISGHRSVSWYQQTPGQGLQFLFEYFSETQRNKGNFPGRFSGRQFSNSRSEMNVSTLELGDSALYLCASSLAVSGQGRETQYFGPGTRLLVL.